This T cell receptor beta chain was identified in a study of T cell changes during pregnancy in multiple sclerosis. Measured with immunoSEQ multiplex PCR; TCRdb has only the in-frame clones, and not every one. The table includes about 51,000 clones, 85% to 95% detected once. The sequences come from CD4+ T cells from peripheral blood mononuclear cells, collected in the third trimester of pregnancy. The TCR was taken from a female donor with multiple sclerosis, enrolled in a pregnancy study.

The CDR3 nucleotides are TGTGCCAGCACCTCGGGGGGGGAGCGGAACTCCTACAATGAGCAGTTCTTC. Protein sequence: CASTSGGERNSYNEQFF. This chain joins TRBV28 and TRBJ2-1, with TRBD2 matching 8 bases. The junction had 11 bases not matched to a gene; V was cut back by 7 bases and J by 0 bases. Germline assignment: CDR1 MDHEN and CDR2 SYDVKM. The CDR3 contains 17 residues.